The entry below describes one T cell receptor beta chain. Its antigen is undetermined. Healthy people donating bone marrow made up the donors. This sample is part of a study of cytomegalovirus exposure and HLA in healthy donors. General study points: One later analysis reportedly identified an Asian-associated ancestry cluster that showed fewer N-insertions than the approximately 700-donor mean. Later analysis associated a missense DCLRE1C variant with TCR beta V- and J-gene trimming. Sequencing probably produced one cluster of sequence variants that were highly shared.

The PCR had 60 Vbeta and 13 Jbeta primers. Clones were read by immunoSEQ multiplex PCR, and TCRdb kept only the in-frame ones, dropping some. The data show some 150,000 clones, 82% seen once. The V gene lost 7 bases and the J gene lost 6 bases, with 15 bases spanning the gap. Germline CDR1 is MNHNY and CDR2 is SVGAGI (reference sequence). This CDR3 spans 13 amino acids. This TCR was sampled from a woman aged 40 to 49 in good health and CMV-seronegative. This chain joins TRBV6-6 and TRBJ1-1; no reliable D call. Sequenced material: PBMCs. CDR3 bases: TGTGCCAGCAAGTTAGGAGGGATCGCTGAAGCTTTCTTT. Its protein is CASKLGGIAEAFF.